The 22 T cell receptor beta chains in this list originate from one sample, sequenced in a study of OX40 agonist ivuxolimab in advanced cancers. The repertoire was sequenced with immunoSEQ multiplex PCR; TCRdb's copy has only in-frame clones and lacks some. The sample has 40,000 or so clones, about 89% seen once; the top ten hold more than 10%. Sequencing used CD4+ or CD8+ T cells sorted from blood, obtained in a trial of the OX40 agonist ivuxolimab. Receptors originate from an adult with an advanced solid tumor such as melanoma, head and neck, liver or kidney cancer.

The chain is built from TRBV19 and TRBJ2-3; D unresolved. The V gene lost 5 bases and the J gene lost 4 bases, with 10 bases spanning the gap. Germline values: CDR1 LNHDA, CDR2 SQIVND (reference sequence). This CDR3 is 13 amino acids long. The CDR3 DNA sequence: TGTGCCAGTAGTCCGACGGGCCCAGATACGCAGTATTTT. Translated: CASSPTGPDTQYF. The whole variable domain, filled in from reference TRBV19 and TRBJ2-3, reads DGGITQSPKYLFRKEGQNVTLSCEQNLNHDAMYWYRQDPGQGLRLIYYSQIVNDFQKGDIAEGYSVSREKKESFPLTVTSAQKNPTAFYLCASSPTGPDTQYFGPGTRLTVL.

V and J are TRBV19 and TRBJ1-2; D is unresolved. Trimming shortened V by 3 bases and J by 7 bases, and 15 bases separated the two germline ends. The CDR3 is made up of 14 amino acids. Germline-derived CDR1 and CDR2 are LNHDA and SQIVND (reference sequence). This CDR3 is CASSITGGVRGYTF. CDR3 DNA: TGTGCCAGTAGTATTACGGGTGGGGTTCGTGGCTACACCTTC.

By share, this clone ranks as medium-sized. The V and J genes are TRBV6-4 and TRBJ1-1; TRBD1 might be the D (5 bases). The germline V and J ends were trimmed by 5 bases and 5 bases, with 15 bases remaining between them. Germline V lookup: CDR1 MRHNA, CDR2 SNTAGT. The CDR3 runs to 14 residues. CDR3 sequence reads: CASSPGQGVTEAFF. The CDR3 DNA reads TGTGCCAGCAGTCCGGGGCAGGGAGTAACTGAAGCTTTCTTT.

This clone came up once. The CDR3 DNA follows: TGTGCCAGCAGTAACCTCGAAGCGACCTACAATGAGCAGTTCTTC. Translated: CASSNLEATYNEQFF. The chain recombines TRBV2 with TRBJ2-1; D is unresolved. With 5 bases removed from V and 2 bases from J, the gap between germline ends came to 13 bases. The CDR3 length is 15 residues. The V gene's germline CDR1 is SNHLY and CDR2 FYNNEI.

The chain links TRBV5-1 to TRBJ2-7, with 7 bases aligning to TRBD1. J lost 2 bases, V lost 0 bases, and 2 bases had no gene match. This CDR3 spans 14 amino acids. Germline V gene sequence: CDR1 SGHRS, CDR2 YFSETQ. CDR3 in DNA: TGCGCCAGCAGCTTGGGGGACAGCACCTACGAGCAGTACTTC. Translating it yields CASSLGDSTYEQYF.

The chain joins TRBV27 to TRBJ2-3, with 7 positions matching TRBD1. The CDR3 totals 17 residues. Germline CDR1 reads MNHEY; CDR2 reads SMNVEV (reference sequence). V lost 2 bases to trimming and J lost 5 bases; unmatched junction nucleotides: 13. CDR3 protein: CASSLEFGTVRGDTQYF. In nucleotides, the CDR3 is TGTGCCAGCAGTTTAGAGTTCGGGACAGTTCGTGGAGATACGCAGTATTTT.

V and J are TRBV2 and TRBJ2-1, with 8 bases that match TRBD1. V was pared by 5 bases and J by 0 bases, with 12 bases of the junction left unmatched. Per germline, CDR1 SNHLY and CDR2 FYNNEI. The CDR3 is made up of 18 amino acids. The CDR3 protein is CASSLSRDRIRSYNEQFF. The CDR3 region has the DNA TGTGCCAGCAGTTTGTCCCGGGACAGGATTCGCTCCTACAATGAGCAGTTCTTC.

This clone was seen more than once but under ten times. CDR3 DNA sequence: TGCGCCAGCAGCTGGACCGGGACAGGGAGGCTGAACACTGAAGCTTTCTTT. This translates into CASSWTGTGRLNTEAFF. The chain is built from TRBV5-1 and TRBJ1-1; 9 nucleotides line up with TRBD1. Germline CDR1 and CDR2: SGHRS and YFSETQ. Trimming removed 3 bases from V and 0 bases from J; junction bases left unmatched: 9. The CDR3 loop spans 17 amino acids.

This chain links TRBV4-1 with TRBJ2-7; D might be TRBD1 (6 bases). This CDR3 is built from 14 residues. The ends were cut back, 0 bases at V and 4 bases at J, with 10 bases in the middle. Germline assignment: CDR1 MGHRA and CDR2 YSYEKL. CDR3 loop: CASSQETGRYEQYF. In DNA form, the CDR3 reads TGCGCCAGCAGCCAAGAAACAGGGAGATACGAGCAGTACTTC.

The rearrangement links TRBV27 to TRBJ1-5; the D is unclear. Trimming removed 8 bases from V and 1 base from J, with 9 bases in between. This CDR3 has 13 residues. Germline V lookup: CDR1 MNHEY, CDR2 SMNVEV (reference sequence). CDR3 protein: CASASGSNQPQHF. The CDR3 DNA sequence: TGTGCCAGCGCATCGGGCAGCAATCAGCCCCAGCATTTT.

The CDR3: CASSQERGGPYNEQFF. CDR3 DNA: TGCGCCAGCAGCCAAGAGAGGGGGGGGCCCTACAATGAGCAGTTCTTC. The rearrangement links TRBV4-1 to TRBJ2-1, with D tentatively TRBD2 (7 bases). The length of the CDR3 is 16 residues. Per germline, CDR1 MGHRA and CDR2 YSYEKL. Trimming removed 0 bases at V and 2 bases at J, with 11 bases between.

The chain uses TRBV7-2 and TRBJ2-1; D is possibly TRBD2 (7 bases). The CDR3 has 16 residues. Germline lookup yields CDR1 SGHTA and CDR2 FQGNSA. V was trimmed by 5 bases and J by 6 bases, leaving 20 bases between them. In DNA form, the CDR3 reads TGTGCCAGCAGCCCATTAGTGGGGGGGCTTGGCAATGAGCAGTTCTTC. It encodes CASSPLVGGLGNEQFF.

In nucleotides, the CDR3 is TGCGCCAGCAGCCAAGGAGGTACAGGGGAATTTGAAAAACTGTTTTTT. This encodes CASSQGGTGEFEKLFF. The chain couples TRBV4-3 to TRBJ1-4; 7 bases line up with TRBD1. The CDR3 has 16 residues. CDR1 LGHNA and CDR2 YSLEER come from the germline V gene. Unmatched junction bases numbered 9, after V lost 1 base and J lost 7 bases.

V is TRBV5-6 and J is TRBJ2-2; TRBD2 aligns across 8 bases. With 0 bases clipped from V and 6 bases from J, the junction kept 4 bases outside the gene matches. The CDR3 totals 15 residues. The germline V gene encodes CDR1 SGHDT and CDR2 YYEEEE. The CDR3 loop is CASSLAGGLAGELFF. CDR3 sequence (DNA): TGTGCCAGCAGCTTGGCCGGGGGACTAGCCGGGGAGCTGTTTTTT.

The V gene is TRBV7-9, the J gene TRBJ1-1; TRBD1 agrees at 7 bases. Losses at the gene ends were 6 bases for V and 3 bases for J; bases not matched to a gene: 10. Germline CDR1 SEHNR, CDR2 FQNEAQ (reference sequence). The CDR3 totals 15 residues. This chain's CDR3 is CASRPWQGVHTEAFF. Here the CDR3 DNA reads TGTGCCAGCAGACCTTGGCAGGGGGTGCACACTGAAGCTTTCTTT.

The chain is built from TRBV9 and TRBJ2-5; the D gene is possibly TRBD1 (6 bases). This CDR3 has 17 amino acids. V was clipped by 0 bases and J by 1 base, with 16 bases between them. The germline V gene encodes CDR1 SGDLS and CDR2 YYNGEE. The CDR3 bases are TGTGCCAGCAGCGTAGGGCAGGGGTGGGGGTCCCAAGAGACCCAGTACTTC. Encoded protein: CASSVGQGWGSQETQYF.

This clone was counted many times. The rearrangement uses TRBV5-6 and TRBJ1-1, with D unresolved. Trimming removed 0 bases from V and 1 base from J, with 4 bases in between. Per the germline V gene, CDR1 is SGHDT and CDR2 is YYEEEE. The CDR3 sequence is 13 residues long. The chain's CDR3 is CASSLGSNTEAFF. CDR3 sequence (DNA): TGTGCCAGCAGCTTGGGTTCGAACACTGAAGCTTTCTTT.

V and J are TRBV6-5 and TRBJ1-1; D is perhaps TRBD1 (5 bases). Per germline, CDR1 MNHEY and CDR2 SVGAGI. The CDR3 is made up of 15 amino acids. The V gene lost 9 bases and the J gene lost 2 bases, with 19 bases spanning the gap. The DNA of the CDR3 is TGTGCCAGTCGATTTCCCGGGGCCTTCAACACTGAAGCTTTCTTT. Amino acid sequence: CASRFPGAFNTEAFF.

This chain uses TRBV28 with TRBJ1-5; D is ambiguous. The V and J ends lost 8 bases and 2 bases respectively, with 13 bases between them. CDR3 length: 14 amino acids. The V gene's germline CDR1 is MDHEN and CDR2 SYDVKM. The CDR3 spells CASGDARGNQPQHF. The CDR3 nucleotides read TGTGCCAGCGGCGACGCCCGGGGCAATCAGCCCCAGCATTTT.

The rearrangement uses TRBV7-2 and TRBJ1-1; D may be TRBD1 (6 bases). V lost 3 bases and J 5 bases, leaving 22 bases between the germline ends. The CDR3 covers 17 residues. Germline values: CDR1 SGHTA, CDR2 FQGNSA. The CDR3 nucleotides are TGTGCCAGCAGCTTCCTAGGTCTACAGGGAGTTGGGACTGAAGCTTTCTTT. It is translated as CASSFLGLQGVGTEAFF.

V and J are TRBV29-1 and TRBJ1-3; D gene ambiguous. CDR1 is SQVTM and CDR2 is ANQGSEA in the germline V gene. V gave up 8 bases and J gave up 4 bases, with 18 bases separating them. This CDR3 is 14 amino acids long. CDR3 nucleotide sequence: TGCAGCCCTCGAGGGAGTCGCTGGGGAAACACCATATATTTT. Encoded protein: CSPRGSRWGNTIYF.

The chain combines TRBV6-5 with TRBJ1-2, with D unclear. V lost 2 bases and J 6 bases, leaving 4 bases between the germline ends. This CDR3 is built from 11 residues. Looked up from germline, CDR1 is MNHEY and CDR2 is SVGAGI. CDR3 DNA sequence: TGTGCCAGCAGTTACGGTGATGGCTACACCTTC. Residues: CASSYGDGYTF.